One and the same sample provided the 5 T cell receptor beta chains below, sequenced in a study of blood T cells in healthy people across ages. The use of a sample-barcoded 5' primer and a J-beta primer mix characterized a second PCR of roughly 7 to 11 cycles. TCRdb reprocessed the 5' RACE reads via MiXCR and lists one record per CDR3 protein. The sample gives roughly 1.9 million distinct CDR3 sequences, around 42% of which show up once; under 25% is in the top ten. Input material: blood. Receptor source: a human donor in good health.

The rearrangement links TRBV3-1 to TRBJ1-2; 7 nucleotides agree with TRBD1. The CDR3 extends over 17 amino acids. Germline lookup yields CDR1 LGHDT and CDR2 YNNKEL (reference sequence). The junction had 15 bases not matched to a gene; V was cut back by 4 bases and J by 4 bases. The CDR3 sequence: CASSPRQGGDLVYGYTF. Here the CDR3 DNA reads TGTGCCAGCAGCCCGCGACAGGGAGGTGATCTTGTCTATGGCTACACCTTC.

This clonotype was recorded a few times. The genes are TRBV6-4 and TRBJ2-3, with D unresolved. The CDR3 is 15 amino acids. Germline V gene lookup returns CDR1 MRHNA and CDR2 SNTAGT. Trimming pared 4 bases from V and 4 bases from J, leaving 15 bases between. The CDR3 coding sequence is TGTGCCAGCAGTGCCCCGGTCCCGCCCCCAGATACGCAGTATTTT. It specifies CASSAPVPPPDTQYF.

In its sample, this clonotype was seen a few times. The chain links TRBV6-6 to TRBJ1-2; D is unclear. Germline CDR1 MNHNY, CDR2 SVGAGI (reference sequence). V was trimmed by 4 bases and J by 12 bases, leaving 18 bases between them. The CDR3 extends over 13 amino acids. CDR3 coding DNA: TGTGCCAGCAGTTTAGGTGTGGGGTTGGAGGACACCTTC. Translation gives CASSLGVGLEDTF.

This clonotype was counted many times. The chain uses TRBV7-8 and TRBJ2-3; D possibly corresponds to TRBD1 (5 bases). V lost 5 bases and J 4 bases, leaving 16 bases between the germline ends. Germline V gives CDR1 SGHVS, CDR2 FQNEAQ. The CDR3 spans 15 residues. For the CDR3, the DNA is TGTGCCAGCAGCCCTTACACCCTCAGGGCAGATACGCAGTATTTT. Translation: CASSPYTLRADTQYF. The full variable domain, in which reference TRBV7-8 and TRBJ2-3 provide the parts outside the CDR3, is GAGVSQSPRYKVAKRGQDVALRCDPISGHVSLFWYQQALGQGPEFLTYFQNEAQLDKSGLPSDRFFAERPEGSVSTLKIQRTQQEDSAVYLCASSPYTLRADTQYFGPGTRLTVL.

A few counts support this clonotype. The rearrangement joins TRBV20-1 to TRBJ2-7, with D possibly TRBD2 on 5 matching bases. V lost 3 bases to trimming and J lost 3 bases, with 12 bases between them. Germline CDR1 is DFQATT and CDR2 is SNEGSKA (reference sequence). The CDR3 extends over 13 amino acids. CDR3 nucleotides: TGCAGTGCTAGGCTAGCCGCGGGCTACGAGCAGTACTTC. Translated, it gives CSARLAAGYEQYF.